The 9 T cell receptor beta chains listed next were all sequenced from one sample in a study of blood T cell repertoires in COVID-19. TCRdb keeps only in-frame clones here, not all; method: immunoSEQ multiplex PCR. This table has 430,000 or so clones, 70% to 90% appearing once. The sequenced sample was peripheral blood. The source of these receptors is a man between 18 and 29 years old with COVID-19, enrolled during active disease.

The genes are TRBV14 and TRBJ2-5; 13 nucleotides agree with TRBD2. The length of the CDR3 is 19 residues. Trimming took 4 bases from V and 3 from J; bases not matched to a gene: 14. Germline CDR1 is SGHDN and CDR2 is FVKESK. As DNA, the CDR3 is TGTGCCAGCAGCCTCACCTCGCTCGGACTAGCGGGGGAGAAAGAGACCCAGTACTTC. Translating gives CASSLTSLGLAGEKETQYF.

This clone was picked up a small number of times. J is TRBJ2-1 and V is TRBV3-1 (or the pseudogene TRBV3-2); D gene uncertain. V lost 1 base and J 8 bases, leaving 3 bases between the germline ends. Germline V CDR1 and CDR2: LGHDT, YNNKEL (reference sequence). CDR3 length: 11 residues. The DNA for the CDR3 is TGTGCCAGCAGCCAAGCGGATGAGCAGTTCTTC. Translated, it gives CASSQADEQFF.

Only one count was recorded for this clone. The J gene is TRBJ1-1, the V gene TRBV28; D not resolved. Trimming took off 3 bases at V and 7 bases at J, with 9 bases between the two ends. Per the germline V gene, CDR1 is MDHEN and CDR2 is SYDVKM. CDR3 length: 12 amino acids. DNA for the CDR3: TGTGCCAGCAGTTTTCCGGGGAGTGAAGCTTTCTTT. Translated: CASSFPGSEAFF.

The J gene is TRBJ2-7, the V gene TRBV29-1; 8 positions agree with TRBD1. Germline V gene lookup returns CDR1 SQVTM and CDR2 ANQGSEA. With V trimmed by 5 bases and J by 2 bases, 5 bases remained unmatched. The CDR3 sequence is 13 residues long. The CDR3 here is CSVLSGGPYEQYF. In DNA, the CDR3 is TGCAGCGTTTTGTCAGGGGGCCCCTACGAGCAGTACTTC.

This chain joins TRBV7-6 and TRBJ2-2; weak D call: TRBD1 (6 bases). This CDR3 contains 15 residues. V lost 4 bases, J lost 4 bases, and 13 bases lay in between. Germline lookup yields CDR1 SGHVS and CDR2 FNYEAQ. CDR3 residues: CASSSGTQPTGELFF. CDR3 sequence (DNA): TGTGCCAGCAGCTCCGGGACACAGCCCACCGGGGAGCTGTTTTTT. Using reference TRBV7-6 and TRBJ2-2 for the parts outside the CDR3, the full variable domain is GAGVSQSPRYKVTKRGQDVALRCDPISGHVSLYWYRQALGQGPEFLTYFNYEAQQDKSGLPNDRFSAERPEGSISTLTIQRTEQRDSAMYRCASSSGTQPTGELFFGEGSRLTVL.

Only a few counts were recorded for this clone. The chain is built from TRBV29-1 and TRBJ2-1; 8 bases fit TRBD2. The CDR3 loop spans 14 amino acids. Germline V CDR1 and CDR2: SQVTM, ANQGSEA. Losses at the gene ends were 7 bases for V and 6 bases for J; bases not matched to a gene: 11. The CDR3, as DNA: TGCAGCGCCCTGGGGTCTGCGGGGGGCAATGAGCAGTTCTTC. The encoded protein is CSALGSAGGNEQFF.

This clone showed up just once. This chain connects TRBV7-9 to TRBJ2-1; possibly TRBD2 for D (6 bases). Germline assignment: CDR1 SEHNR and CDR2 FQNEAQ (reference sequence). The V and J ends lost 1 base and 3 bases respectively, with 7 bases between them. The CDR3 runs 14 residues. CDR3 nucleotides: TGTGCCAGCAGCTTAGGGGGGGTCTACAATGAGCAGTTCTTC. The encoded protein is CASSLGGVYNEQFF.

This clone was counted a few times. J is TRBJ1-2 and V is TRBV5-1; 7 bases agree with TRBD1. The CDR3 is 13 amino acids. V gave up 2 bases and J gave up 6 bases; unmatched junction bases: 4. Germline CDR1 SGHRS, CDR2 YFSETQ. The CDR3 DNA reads TGCGCCAGCAGCTTCCAACAGGGGAATGGCTACACCTTC. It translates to CASSFQQGNGYTF.

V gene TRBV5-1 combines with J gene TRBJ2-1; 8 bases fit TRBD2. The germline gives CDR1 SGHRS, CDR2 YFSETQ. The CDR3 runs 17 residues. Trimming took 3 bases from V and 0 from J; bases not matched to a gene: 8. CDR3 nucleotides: TGCGCCAGCAGCTCTGGACTAGCTCTGAGCTCCTACAATGAGCAGTTCTTC. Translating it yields CASSSGLALSSYNEQFF. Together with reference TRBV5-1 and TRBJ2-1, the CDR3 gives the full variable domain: KAGVTQTPRYLIKTRGQQVTLSCSPISGHRSVSWYQQTPGQGLQFLFEYFSETQRNKGNFPGRFSGRQFSNSRSEMNVSTLELGDSALYLCASSSGLALSSYNEQFFGPGTRLTVL.